This entry describes one T cell receptor (beta chain). Germline values: CDR1 MDHEN, CDR2 SYDVKM. The CDR3 has 16 residues. The V and J ends lost 6 bases and 2 bases, in that order; junction bases with no gene match: 13. The sample is drawn from a study of Ad26.COV2.S vaccination and SARS-CoV-2 variants. The table came from immunoSEQ multiplex PCR; TCRdb's copy has only in-frame clones and leaves some out. The sample has 300,000 to 450,000 clones, approximately 90% seen once; the top ten hold 3% to 5%. This material consisted of peripheral blood, taken after recovery from COVID-19. This TCR came from a human donor who had recovered from COVID-19. The chain recombines TRBV28 with TRBJ2-7; 7 nucleotides align to TRBD1. The DNA for the CDR3 is TGTGCCAGCAGGACGGCACAGGGGTCGAATACCTACGAGCAGTACTTC. Encoded protein: CASRTAQGSNTYEQYF.